The 10 T cell receptor beta chains reported below all come from one sample, sequenced in a study of OX40 agonist ivuxolimab in advanced cancers. The method was immunoSEQ multiplex PCR; TCRdb's version includes in-frame clones alone and lacks a portion of them. The sample includes around 80,000 clones, over 80% seen only once; the top ten take approximately 8.6%. Sequenced here: CD4+ or CD8+ T cells sorted from blood, sampled in a trial of the OX40 agonist ivuxolimab. Receptors were obtained from an adult with an advanced solid tumor such as melanoma, head and neck, liver or kidney cancer.

This clone was observed a few times. This chain joins TRBV4-1 and TRBJ1-2; D is unresolved. The CDR3 covers 15 residues. V was cut by 0 bases and J by 2 bases, with 10 bases left in between. The germline V gene has CDR1 MGHRA and CDR2 YSYEKL. The CDR3 here is CASSQDRSTNYGYTF. In nucleotides, the CDR3 is TGCGCCAGCAGCCAAGATAGGAGCACAAACTATGGCTACACCTTC.

The rearrangement joins TRBV4-3 to TRBJ1-2, with a weak D call TRBD1 (6 bases). Trimming took off 2 bases at V and 0 bases at J, with 10 bases between the two ends. Per the germline V gene, CDR1 is LGHNA and CDR2 is YSLEER. The CDR3 is 15 amino acids. In nucleotides, the CDR3 is TGCGCCAGCAGCCAATTCTCAGGGGCTAACTATGGCTACACCTTC. Residues: CASSQFSGANYGYTF.

The CDR3 nucleotides read TGTGCCAGCAGCGGTGGGGGAGCTCCTAACAATGAGCAGTTCTTC. Its protein product is CASSGGGAPNNEQFF. The gene calls are TRBV5-4 and TRBJ2-1, with D tentatively TRBD1 or TRBD2 (5 bases each). This CDR3 comprises 15 residues. V was trimmed by 4 bases and J by 5 bases, leaving 16 bases between them. Germline CDR1 and CDR2: SGHNT and YYREEE (reference sequence). The whole variable domain, filled in from reference TRBV5-4 and TRBJ2-1, reads ETGVTQSPTHLIKTRGQQVTLRCSSQSGHNTVSWYQQALGQGPQFIFQYYREEENGRGNFPPRFSGLQFPNYSSELNVNALELDDSALYLCASSGGGAPNNEQFFGPGTRLTVL.

This chain connects TRBV6-6 to TRBJ1-4; 9 nucleotides line up with TRBD1. CDR3 length: 16 amino acids. Germline trimming cut 4 bases from V and 8 bases from J; bases unmatched to any gene: 11. Germline V gene lookup returns CDR1 MNHNY and CDR2 SVGAGI (reference sequence). The CDR3 sequence: CASSSRDRDRGEKLFF. CDR3 sequence (DNA): TGTGCCAGCAGTTCCCGGGACAGGGATCGAGGCGAAAAACTGTTTTTT.

The chain uses TRBV19 and TRBJ2-3, with D tentatively TRBD2 (6 bases). Germline V gene data show CDR1 as LNHDA and CDR2 as SQIVND (reference sequence). Trimming stripped 3 bases from V and 0 bases from J, with 13 bases between. The length of the CDR3 is 16 residues. DNA of the CDR3: TGTGCCAGTAGTATCCGGGGGACGGCTAGCACAGATACGCAGTATTTT. This translates into CASSIRGTASTDTQYF.

The V call is TRBV2, the J call TRBJ1-1; D perhaps matches TRBD1 (5 bases). Trimming took 0 bases from V and 0 from J, leaving 14 bases between them. In germline, CDR1 is SNHLY, CDR2 FYNNEI. This CDR3 is 17 amino acids long. CDR3 in DNA: TGTGCCAGCAGTGAAGCGAGGCAGGGCCTATTGAACACTGAAGCTTTCTTT. The encoded protein is CASSEARQGLLNTEAFF.

V gene TRBV4-2 combines with J gene TRBJ2-7; 10 nucleotides line up with TRBD2. The CDR3 totals 17 residues. V was pared by 0 bases and J by 0 bases, with 5 bases of the junction left unmatched. Germline loops: CDR1 LGHNA, CDR2 YNFKEQ. CDR3 amino acids: CASSQDLAGELSYEQYF. CDR3 coding DNA: TGTGCCAGCAGCCAAGACCTAGCGGGGGAACTCTCCTACGAGCAGTACTTC.

The CDR3 reads CASSPISPGQGNTEAFF. The CDR3 region has the DNA TGCGCCAGCAGCCCTATTTCACCAGGACAAGGGAACACTGAAGCTTTCTTT. The rearrangement links TRBV4-1 to TRBJ1-1, with D maybe TRBD1 (5 bases). The germline V gene encodes CDR1 MGHRA and CDR2 YSYEKL. Deletions cut 4 bases from V and 1 base from J, with 19 bases between. This CDR3 is built from 17 residues.

This rearrangement joins TRBV7-3 to TRBJ2-1; TRBD1 might be the D (6 bases). Trimming took 4 bases from V and 7 from J, leaving 17 bases between them. Germline lookup yields CDR1 SGHTA and CDR2 FQGTGA. This CDR3 is built from 15 residues. CDR3 amino acids: CASSSTGTMGNEQFF. Written as DNA, the CDR3 is TGTGCCAGCAGCTCGACTGGGACAATGGGGAATGAGCAGTTCTTC. Variable domain in full (rest from reference TRBV7-3 and TRBJ2-1): GAGVSQTPSNKVTEKGKYVELRCDPISGHTALYWYRQSLGQGPEFLIYFQGTGAADDSGLPNDRFFAVRPEGSVSTLKIQRTERGDSAVYLCASSSTGTMGNEQFFGPGTRLTVL.

The rearrangement links TRBV5-4 to TRBJ1-6, with D unclear. The CDR3 totals 9 residues. Trimming pared 10 bases from V and 10 bases from J, leaving 6 bases between. CDR1 and CDR2 (germline): SGHNT, YYREEE (reference sequence). This CDR3 reads CAAGSPLHF. The CDR3 bases are TGTGCCGCAGGATCACCCCTCCACTTT.